One sample yielded the 14 T cell receptor beta chains listed below, sequenced in a study of low-dose radiotherapy and immunotherapy resistance in tumors. The sample's time point: after trial treatment. Indicated treatment: LDRT plus nivolumab, ipilimumab, low-dose cyclophosphamide and aspirin (RACIN trial). TRAV- and TRBV-specific primers were used for first-strand cDNA, which covered alpha and beta chains. TCR amplification ran 15 to 25 PCR cycles using constant-region and V-primer adapter primers. TCRdb reprocessed the reads with MiXCR, giving one entry per CDR3 protein. The sample has more than 30,000 distinct CDR3 sequences; around 54% are singletons. The specimen comprised PBMCs, sampled after low-dose radiotherapy plus immunotherapy. Receptors originate from a male donor with gallbladder cancer.

The sample holds a few counts of this clonotype. V gene TRBV20-1 combines with J gene TRBJ2-1; 7 bases are shared with TRBD1. The ends lost 1 base at V and 5 bases at J; junction bases unmatched: 5. There are 14 residues in the CDR3. Germline CDR1 is DFQATT and CDR2 is SNEGSKA (reference sequence). The CDR3 DNA reads as TGCAGTGCTAGAGCCCCGGGACAGAACAATGAGCAGTTCTTC. Translation: CSARAPGQNNEQFF.

V and J are TRBV7-2 and TRBJ2-7; D assignment may be TRBD1 or TRBD2 (5 bases each). This CDR3 region has 15 residues. Trimming left V 5 bases short and J 1 base short, with 15 bases between. CDR1 is SGHTA, CDR2 FQGNSA, per germline. The CDR3 nucleotides are TGTGCCAGCAGCCCCTCCCTGGGGGTTTCCTACGAGCAGTACTTC. This sequence encodes CASSPSLGVSYEQYF.

This clonotype rates as medium-sized. The chain is built from TRBV5-1 and TRBJ2-7, with 7 positions matching TRBD2. Germline V gene data show CDR1 as SGHRS and CDR2 as YFSETQ. Unmatched junction bases numbered 4, after V lost 2 bases and J lost 2 bases. The CDR3 runs to 14 residues. The DNA for the CDR3 is TGCGCCAGCAGCTTAGGACTAGGAACCTACGAGCAGTACTTC. It codes for CASSLGLGTYEQYF.

This clonotype ranks as medium-sized. The chain is built from TRBV7-2 and TRBJ2-7; 10 nucleotides match TRBD2. The CDR3 is made up of 15 amino acids. Germline V CDR1 and CDR2: SGHTA, FQGNSA. With V trimmed by 8 bases and J by 0 bases, 7 bases remained unmatched. The CDR3 loop is CASRQSSGGSYEQYF. The DNA of the CDR3 is TGTGCCAGCCGCCAATCTAGCGGGGGCTCCTACGAGCAGTACTTC.

This clonotype was counted ten times or more. The V and J genes are TRBV4-2 and TRBJ1-1; D is unclear. V was shortened by 1 base and J by 0 bases, with 9 bases between the two germline ends. CDR3 size: 15 residues. Germline V gives CDR1 LGHNA, CDR2 YNFKEQ. The CDR3 nucleotides read TGTGCCAGCAGCCAAGGCAAGGGTATGAACACTGAAGCTTTCTTT. Translated: CASSQGKGMNTEAFF.

Comments on this clonotype: A single base is all that separates this from a far larger clone, so a read error is likely. This rearrangement joins TRBV19 to TRBJ2-1; tentative D call: TRBD2 (5 bases). The germline V and J ends were trimmed by 3 bases and 10 bases, with 13 bases remaining between them. This CDR3 contains 13 residues. Germline CDR1 reads LNHDA; CDR2 reads SQIVND (reference sequence). CDR3 nucleotides: TGTGCCAGTAGTATTCGGGAATCCTACGAGCAGTTCTTC. Protein: CASSIRESYEQFF.

This clonotype rates as medium-sized. The chain links TRBV5-1 to TRBJ2-7; possible D gene TRBD1, 5 bases. CDR1 is SGHRS and CDR2 is YFSETQ in the germline V gene. Trimming stripped 1 base from V and 3 bases from J, with 11 bases between. The CDR3 totals 14 residues. DNA for the CDR3: TGCGCCAGCAGCTTGACACCGCAGGGCTACGAGCAGTACTTC. Amino acid sequence: CASSLTPQGYEQYF.

Only a few counts were recorded for this clonotype. The V call is TRBV20-1, the J call TRBJ2-3, with 14 bases matching TRBD2. The CDR3 has 17 residues. CDR1 is DFQATT and CDR2 is SNEGSKA in the germline V gene (reference sequence). The V gene end was trimmed by 3 bases and the J gene end by 6 bases; junction bases not matched to a gene: 11. CDR3 loop: CSASKTSGGAWDDTQYF. The CDR3 region has the DNA TGCAGTGCTAGTAAGACTAGCGGGGGGGCCTGGGATGATACGCAGTATTTT.

This clonotype is medium-sized (0.01 to 0.1%). The CDR3 protein is CASSQDVGRPGEQFF. The CDR3, as DNA: TGTGCCAGCAGCCAAGATGTGGGACGGCCAGGAGAGCAGTTCTTC. The chain recombines TRBV3-1 with TRBJ2-1; D tentatively reads TRBD1 or TRBD2 (5 bases each). Germline CDR1 reads LGHDT; CDR2 reads YNNKEL (reference sequence). The CDR3 totals 15 residues. V was pared by 0 bases and J by 10 bases, with 16 bases between.

The chain combines TRBV6-2 or TRBV6-3 with TRBJ1-1; D is unresolved. Germline V gives CDR1 MNHEY, CDR2 SVGEGT. V lost 5 bases and J 2 bases, leaving 15 bases between the germline ends. The length of the CDR3 is 15 residues. This chain's CDR3 is CASSEYTGFNTEAFF. The CDR3 DNA reads as TGTGCCAGCAGTGAGTACACGGGATTCAACACTGAAGCTTTCTTT.

This rearrangement joins TRBV29-1 to TRBJ2-7; a possible D gene is TRBD1 (5 bases). This CDR3 spans 12 amino acids. In germline, CDR1 is SQVTM, CDR2 ANQGSEA. Between the trimmed V and J ends, which lost 3 bases and 3 bases, there was a span of 9 bases. As DNA, the CDR3 is TGCAGCGTTGACGGGCAGGGCTACGAGCAGTACTTC. It yields the protein CSVDGQGYEQYF.

J is TRBJ1-2 and V is TRBV7-2; 7 nucleotides agree with TRBD1. Germline V CDR1 and CDR2: SGHTA, FQGNSA. The length of the CDR3 is 13 residues. V shed 5 bases and J 5 bases; nucleotides not matched to a gene: 5. This chain's CDR3 is CASSLTGWYGYTF. CDR3 nucleotide sequence: TGTGCCAGCAGCCTGACAGGGTGGTATGGCTACACCTTC.

This clonotype is medium-sized. The V call is TRBV6-2 or TRBV6-3, the J call TRBJ2-1, with D perhaps matching TRBD1 (8 bases). Trimming left V 5 bases short and J 6 bases short, with 14 bases between. This CDR3 region has 14 residues. Germline V CDR1 and CDR2: MNHEY, SVGEGT. CDR3 nucleotides: TGTGCCAGCAGTGAGAACAGGGGGGGCAATGAGCAGTTCTTC. Translating gives CASSENRGGNEQFF.

The rearrangement links TRBV27 to TRBJ2-2; 12 positions agree with TRBD2. V lost 7 bases, J lost 5 bases, and 11 bases stayed unmatched. Germline V gives CDR1 MNHEY, CDR2 SMNVEV (reference sequence). The CDR3 runs to 17 residues. The CDR3 spells CASTPGLAGPRTGELFF. The CDR3 nucleotides read TGTGCCAGCACCCCTGGACTAGCGGGACCGAGGACCGGGGAGCTGTTTTTT.